The clone carrying this TCR beta chain was picked up many times. The antigen is undetermined. CDR3 length: 14 residues. V was cut by 2 bases and J by 2 bases, with 10 bases left in between. These data belong to a study of T cells in Graves' hyperthyroidism and ophthalmopathy. Across the study: Upon initial diagnosis and before any treatment, peripheral blood was collected.

Using RNA transcripts as the source, TCR beta CDR3 regions were amplified. The TCR CDR3 was amplified in a first-round RT-PCR using the HTBI primer set. TCRdb ran MiXCR on the multiplex PCR reads and lists one entry per CDR3 protein. This repertoire shows hundreds of thousands of distinct CDR3 sequences, less than 20% found once; its top ten account for about half. Lactation, pregnancy, other autoimmune disease or uncontrolled infection led to exclusion of patients. Study-level findings and limits: Blood shared most expanded thyroid clonotypes above 0.001.

The material sequenced was blood. The receptor was isolated from a man aged 35-49 years with Graves' ophthalmopathy. The chain combines TRBV12-3 or TRBV12-4 with TRBJ2-7, with a tentative D call TRBD2 (6 bases). In DNA form, the CDR3 reads TGTGCCAGCAGTTTATTAGCGGAAACCTACGAGCAGTACTTC. The encoded protein is CASSLLAETYEQYF.